The clone carrying this T cell receptor (beta chain) was counted between two and nine times. The study drew participants aged about 18 to 90 years from 20 to 30 US areas. TCRdb keeps only in-frame clones here, not all; method: immunoSEQ multiplex PCR. The sample shows about 250,000 clones, approximately 85% of them seen only once. The CDR3 spans 14 residues. Unmatched junction bases numbered 2, after V lost 1 base and J lost 3 bases. The germline V gene has CDR1 SGHRS and CDR2 YFSETQ. The source of the sample is a study of blood T cell repertoires in COVID-19. Study details: PBMCs, B-cell-depleted T cells, or T cells were the source of the cDNA or gDNA that made up the material.

This sequence was found in a woman aged 50 to 65 with acute COVID-19. The V gene is TRBV5-1, the J gene TRBJ2-7, with 9 bases that match TRBD1. The sequencing sample was made of PBMCs or T cells enriched from blood (not recorded which). CDR3 loop: CASSLTGGFYEQYF. CDR3 DNA sequence: TGCGCCAGCAGCTTGACAGGGGGCTTCTACGAGCAGTACTTC.